This T cell receptor (beta chain) comes out of a study of OX40 agonist ivuxolimab in advanced cancers. Turning to the study itself: Ivuxolimab was delivered to patients intravenously every 2 weeks at doses spanning 0.01 to 10 mg/kg. Dose-escalation patients were diagnosed with hepatocellular carcinoma, melanoma, renal cell cancer or head and neck cancer.

Trimming removed 6 bases from V and 5 bases from J, with 13 bases in between. This CDR3 is 13 amino acids long. Germline V gene data show CDR1 as MDHEN and CDR2 as SYDVKM. It was autoimmune disease history or systemic immunosuppression that excluded patients. The method was immunoSEQ multiplex PCR; TCRdb's version includes in-frame clones alone and lacks a portion of them. The data show about 48,000 clones, about four fifths seen once. V and J are TRBV28 and TRBJ1-1; unclear D gene. The starting material was CD4+ or CD8+ T cells sorted from blood, obtained in a trial of the OX40 agonist ivuxolimab. This receptor was identified in an adult with an advanced solid tumor such as melanoma, head and neck, liver or kidney cancer. The CDR3 DNA follows: TGTGCCAGCAGACCCGAAACGCCGACTGAAGCTTTCTTT. Translated, it gives CASRPETPTEAFF. The full variable domain, rest sourced from reference TRBV28 and TRBJ1-1, is DVKVTQSSRYLVKRTGEKVFLECVQDMDHENMFWYRQDPGLGLRLIYFSYDVKMKEKGDIPEGYSVSREKKERFSLILESASTNQTSMYLCASRPETPTEAFFGQGTRLTVV.